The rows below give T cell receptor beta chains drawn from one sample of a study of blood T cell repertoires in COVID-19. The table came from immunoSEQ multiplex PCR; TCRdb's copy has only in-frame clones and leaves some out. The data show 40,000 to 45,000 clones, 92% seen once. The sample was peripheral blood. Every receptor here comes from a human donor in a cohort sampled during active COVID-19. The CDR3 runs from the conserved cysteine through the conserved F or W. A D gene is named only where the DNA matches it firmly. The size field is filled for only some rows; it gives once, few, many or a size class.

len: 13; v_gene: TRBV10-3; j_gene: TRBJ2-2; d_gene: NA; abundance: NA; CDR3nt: TGTGCCATCTCTATCACGAGTCCGGGGGAGCTGTTTTTT; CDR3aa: CAISITSPGELFF
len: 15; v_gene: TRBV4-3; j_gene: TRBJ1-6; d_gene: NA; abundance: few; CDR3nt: TGCGCCAGCAGCCTCGAAGGGGGTTCTAATTCACCCCTCCACTTT; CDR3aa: CASSLEGGSNSPLHF
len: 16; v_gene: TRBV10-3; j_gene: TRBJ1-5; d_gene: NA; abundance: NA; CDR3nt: TGTGCCATCAGTGACCCCGGGGGGAGCAGCAATCAGCCCCAGCATTTT; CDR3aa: CAISDPGGSSNQPQHF
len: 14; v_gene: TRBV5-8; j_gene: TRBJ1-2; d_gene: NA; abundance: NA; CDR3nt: TGTGCCAGCAGCCGGAGGGGGGGGAACTATGGCTACACCTTC; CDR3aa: CASSRRGGNYGYTF
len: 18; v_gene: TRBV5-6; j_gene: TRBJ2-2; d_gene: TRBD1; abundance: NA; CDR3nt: TGTGCCAGCAGCTCGGTTACCGGGACAGGGTGGAACACCGGGGAGCTGTTTTTT; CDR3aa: CASSSVTGTGWNTGELFF
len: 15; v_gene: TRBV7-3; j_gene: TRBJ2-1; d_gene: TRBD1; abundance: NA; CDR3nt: TGTGCCAGCAGCTCCAGACAGGGCCGGGCCAATGAGCAGTTCTTC; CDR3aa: CASSSRQGRANEQFF
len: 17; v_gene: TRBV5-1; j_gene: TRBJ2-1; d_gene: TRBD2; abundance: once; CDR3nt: TGCGCCAGCAGCCCGATTAGCGGGAGTTTATCTCTCAATGAGCAGTTCTTC; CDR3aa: CASSPISGSLSLNEQFF
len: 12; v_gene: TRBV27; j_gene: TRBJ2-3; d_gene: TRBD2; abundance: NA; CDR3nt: TGTGCCAGCAGCCGGGGGGGGGATACGCAGTATTTT; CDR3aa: CASSRGGDTQYF
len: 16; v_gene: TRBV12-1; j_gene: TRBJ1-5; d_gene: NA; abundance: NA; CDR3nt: TGTGCCAGCAGCTTTAATCGACAGGGGGTAAGTCAGCCCCAGCATTTT; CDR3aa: CASSFNRQGVSQPQHF
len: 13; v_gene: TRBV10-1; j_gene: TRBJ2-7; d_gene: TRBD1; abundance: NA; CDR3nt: TGCGCCAGCAGTGGGAACAGGGGGTACGAGCAGTACTTC; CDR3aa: CASSGNRGYEQYF
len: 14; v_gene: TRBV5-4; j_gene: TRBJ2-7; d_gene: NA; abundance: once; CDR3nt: TGTGCCAGCAGCTTGGCTGGGCCGAGGGACGAGCAGTACTTC; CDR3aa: CASSLAGPRDEQYF
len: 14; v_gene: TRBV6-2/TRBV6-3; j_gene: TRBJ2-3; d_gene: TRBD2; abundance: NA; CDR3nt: TGTGCCAGCAGTTATAGCGGGAGCACAGATACGCAGTATTTT; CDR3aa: CASSYSGSTDTQYF
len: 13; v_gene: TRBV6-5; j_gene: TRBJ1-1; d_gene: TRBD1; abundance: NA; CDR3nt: TGTGCCAGCAGACAGGGGGCGAAGACTGAAGCTTTCTTT; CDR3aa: CASRQGAKTEAFF
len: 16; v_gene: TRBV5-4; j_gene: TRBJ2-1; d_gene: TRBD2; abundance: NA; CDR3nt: TGTGCCAGCAGCTCGGGACTAGCGGGAGGGGTGCATGAGCAGTTCTTC; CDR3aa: CASSSGLAGGVHEQFF
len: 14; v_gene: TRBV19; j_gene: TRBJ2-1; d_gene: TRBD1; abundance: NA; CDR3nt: TGTGCCAGCCGTCCCGGGACAGATTACAATGAGCAGTTCTTC; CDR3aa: CASRPGTDYNEQFF
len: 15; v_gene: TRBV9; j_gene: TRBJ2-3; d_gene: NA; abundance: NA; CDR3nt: TGTGCCAGCAGCGTAGCTACGGGGAGGACAGATACGCAGTATTTT; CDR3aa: CASSVATGRTDTQYF
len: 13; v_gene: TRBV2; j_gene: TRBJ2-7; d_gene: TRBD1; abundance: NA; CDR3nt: TGTGCCAGCAGCGGACAGGGTATCTACGAGCAGTACTTC; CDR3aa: CASSGQGIYEQYF
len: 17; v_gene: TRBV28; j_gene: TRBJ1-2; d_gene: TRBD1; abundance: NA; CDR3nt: TGTGCCAGCAGTACCACCCGGGGACAGGGCGAAAACTATGGCTACACCTTC; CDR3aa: CASSTTRGQGENYGYTF
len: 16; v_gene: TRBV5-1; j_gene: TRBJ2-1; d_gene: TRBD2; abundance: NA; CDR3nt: TGCGCCAGCAGCTTGGCCGTGATAGCGGGGGGGAATGAGCAGTTCTTC; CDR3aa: CASSLAVIAGGNEQFF
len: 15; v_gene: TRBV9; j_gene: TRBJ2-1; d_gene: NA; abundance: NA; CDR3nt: TGTGCCAGCAGCGATCACTGGACAGCTTACAATGAGCAGTTCTTC; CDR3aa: CASSDHWTAYNEQFF
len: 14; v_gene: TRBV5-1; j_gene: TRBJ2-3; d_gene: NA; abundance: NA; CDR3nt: TGCGCCAGCAGCTCGGCGCGGAGCACAGATACGCAGTATTTT; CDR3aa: CASSSARSTDTQYF
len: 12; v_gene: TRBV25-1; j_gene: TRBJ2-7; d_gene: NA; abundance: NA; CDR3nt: TGTGCCAGCAGTATTTCAATCTACGAGCAGTACTTC; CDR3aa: CASSISIYEQYF
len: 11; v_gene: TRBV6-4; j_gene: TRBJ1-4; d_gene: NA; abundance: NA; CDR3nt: TGTGCCTCGGGGAGGGGGGAAAAACTGTTTTTT; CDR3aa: CASGRGEKLFF
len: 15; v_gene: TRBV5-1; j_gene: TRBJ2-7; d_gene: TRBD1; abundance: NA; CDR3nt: TGCGCCAGCAGAAGTGGGACAGGGATAGTATACGAGCAGTACTTC; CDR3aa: CASRSGTGIVYEQYF
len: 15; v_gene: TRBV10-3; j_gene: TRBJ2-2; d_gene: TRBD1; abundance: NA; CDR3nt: TGTGCCATCAGCGGCGGACAGGGGGCGTTCGGGGAGCTGTTTTTT; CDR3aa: CAISGGQGAFGELFF
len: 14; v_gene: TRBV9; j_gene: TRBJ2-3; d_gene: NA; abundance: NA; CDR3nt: TGTGCCAGCAGCGTTGCGGGGGCCACAGATACGCAGTATTTT; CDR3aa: CASSVAGATDTQYF
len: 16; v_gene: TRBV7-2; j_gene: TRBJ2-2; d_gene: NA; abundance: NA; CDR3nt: TGTGCCAGCAGGCCGCAGAGCCGGACACTCACCGGGGAGCTGTTTTTT; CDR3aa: CASRPQSRTLTGELFF
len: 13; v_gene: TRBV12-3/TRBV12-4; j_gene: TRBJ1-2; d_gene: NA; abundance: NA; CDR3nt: TGTGCCAGCAGTTTATTAGCTAACTATGGCTACACCTTC; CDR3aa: CASSLLANYGYTF